The next 16 T cell receptor beta chains were all read from a single sample in a study of T cell responses to AZD1222 COVID-19 vaccine. Profiling relied on immunoSEQ multiplex PCR, and the TCRdb table lists in-frame clones only, not all of them. This sample has 200,000 or so clones, with approximately 92% found just once. Sequenced material: peripheral blood, taken on day 0 of AZD1222 vaccination. Receptors were obtained from an adult in good health.

The CDR3 protein is CASSLSTDTQYF. As DNA, the CDR3 is TGTGCCAGCAGCCTGAGCACAGATACGCAGTATTTT. The rearrangement joins TRBV11-2 to TRBJ2-3; unclear D gene. Looked up from germline, CDR1 is SGHAT and CDR2 is FQNNGV. Trimming cost V 5 bases and J 0 bases, with 3 bases left between them. The CDR3 totals 12 residues.

The V call is TRBV3-1 (or the pseudogene TRBV3-2), the J call TRBJ1-1; a weak D match, TRBD1 (5 bases). Germline loops: CDR1 LGHDT, CDR2 YNNKEL (reference sequence). The V gene lost 6 bases and the J gene lost 1 base, with 9 bases spanning the gap. The CDR3 covers 13 residues. The CDR3 bases are TGTGCCAGCAGGCGGGGCTCGAACACTGAAGCTTTCTTT. Encoded protein: CASRRGSNTEAFF.

V and J are TRBV7-2 and TRBJ1-1; 7 bases line up with TRBD1. V gave up 2 bases and J gave up 5 bases; unmatched junction bases: 14. CDR3 length equals 17 residues. The germline gives CDR1 SGHTA, CDR2 FQGNSA. The CDR3 DNA reads TGTGCCAGCAGCTTACGCTGGGCGAGGCAGGGGGATACTGAAGCTTTCTTT. Its translation is CASSLRWARQGDTEAFF.

This clone was recorded only once. V is TRBV6-6 and J is TRBJ1-2; D is unclear. Germline CDR1 is MNHNY and CDR2 is SVGAGI (reference sequence). The CDR3 totals 12 residues. V was trimmed by 2 bases and J by 8 bases, leaving 9 bases between them. The CDR3 protein is CASSYRDVGYTF. In DNA, the CDR3 is TGTGCCAGCAGTTACAGGGATGTAGGCTACACCTTC.

The V and J genes are TRBV2 and TRBJ2-1; TRBD2 matches at 10 bases. With 2 bases clipped from V and 1 base from J, the junction kept 8 bases outside the gene matches. The length of the CDR3 is 18 residues. Germline V gene data show CDR1 as SNHLY and CDR2 as FYNNEI. The CDR3: CASSESPRTSGSYNEQFF. CDR3 sequence (DNA): TGTGCCAGCAGTGAAAGTCCCCGGACTAGCGGATCCTACAATGAGCAGTTCTTC.

The rearrangement joins TRBV4-1 to TRBJ1-5; no firm D call. V gave up 4 bases and J gave up 8 bases, with 18 bases separating them. In germline, CDR1 is MGHRA, CDR2 YSYEKL. The CDR3 length is 15 residues. CDR3 nucleotide sequence: TGCGCCAGCAGCCTTCTAGGTGGGAGTAGGAAGCCCCAGCATTTT. As protein: CASSLLGGSRKPQHF.

The genes are TRBV7-9 and TRBJ2-7; D is unresolved. This CDR3 region has 13 residues. V lost 10 bases and J 1 base, leaving 14 bases between the germline ends. CDR1 SEHNR and CDR2 FQNEAQ come from the germline V gene (reference sequence). The CDR3 spells CATTPKRSYEQYF. Written as DNA, the CDR3 is TGTGCCACAACCCCTAAAAGATCCTACGAGCAGTACTTC.

This clone was recorded once. The chain recombines TRBV6-6 with TRBJ2-1, with 7 bases that match TRBD1. Germline loops: CDR1 MNHNY, CDR2 SVGAGI (reference sequence). CDR3 length equals 15 residues. V lost 3 bases and J lost 0; bases outside the gene matches: 2. The CDR3 DNA reads TGTGCCAGCAGTTATACAGGGGTCTCCTACAATGAGCAGTTCTTC. Translation gives CASSYTGVSYNEQFF.

The chain carries TRBV15 and TRBJ1-5, with D hard to call. V lost 1 base to trimming and J lost 6 bases, with 4 bases between them. CDR1 is LNHNV and CDR2 is YYDKDF in the germline V gene (reference sequence). CDR3 size: 12 residues. The CDR3 spells CATSRGGQPQHF. Here the CDR3 DNA reads TGTGCCACCAGCAGAGGAGGTCAGCCCCAGCATTTT.

This chain uses TRBV27 with TRBJ1-1; D might be TRBD1 (5 bases). Germline-derived CDR1 and CDR2 are MNHEY and SMNVEV (reference sequence). V was trimmed by 3 bases and J by 1 base, leaving 9 bases between them. The CDR3 has 14 amino acids. CDR3 residues: CASSFVDRNTEAFF. The CDR3 nucleotides read TGTGCCAGCAGTTTCGTTGACAGGAACACTGAAGCTTTCTTT.

The chain joins TRBV7-6 to TRBJ1-1; TRBD1 matches 10 bases. There are 15 residues in the CDR3. CDR1 SGHVS and CDR2 FNYEAQ come from the germline V gene. V lost 4 bases and J lost 7; bases outside the gene matches: 9. CDR3 bases: TGTGCCAGCAGCTACTGGGACAGGGGTTATAATGAAGCTTTCTTT. Translation: CASSYWDRGYNEAFF.

V gene TRBV3-1 (or the pseudogene TRBV3-2) combines with J gene TRBJ1-2, with D hard to call. The CDR3 runs to 11 residues. The germline gives CDR1 LGHDT, CDR2 YNNKEL (reference sequence). The V gene lost 6 bases and the J gene lost 4 bases, with 6 bases spanning the gap. The CDR3 reads CASSGFYGYTF. In DNA form, the CDR3 reads TGTGCCAGCAGTGGGTTCTATGGCTACACCTTC.

The chain is built from TRBV7-2 and TRBJ2-5, with 7 bases aligning to TRBD1. CDR1 is SGHTA and CDR2 is FQGNSA in the germline V gene. The CDR3 consists of 13 residues. The J segment lost 2 bases and the V segment lost 3 bases, leaving 0 bases of the junction unmatched. In DNA form, the CDR3 reads TGTGCCAGCAGCTTGGGACAGCAAGAGACCCAGTACTTC. Translated, it gives CASSLGQQETQYF.

This chain links TRBV6-5 with TRBJ2-7, with no clear D. V was cut by 2 bases and J by 5 bases, with 13 bases left in between. CDR3 length equals 14 residues. From germline, CDR1 is MNHEY and CDR2 SVGAGI. The CDR3 is CASSYGWEGHEQYF. The DNA of the CDR3 is TGTGCCAGCAGTTACGGGTGGGAAGGCCACGAGCAGTACTTC.

This chain joins TRBV7-3 and TRBJ1-2, with 7 bases fitting TRBD1. The germline V gene has CDR1 SGHTA and CDR2 FQGTGA. The CDR3 contains 13 residues. J lost 13 bases, V lost 3 bases, and 11 bases had no gene match. The CDR3: CASSFGRQGALTF. The CDR3 DNA reads as TGTGCCAGCAGCTTCGGTCGACAGGGAGCCCTCACCTTC.

The chain carries TRBV10-3 and TRBJ1-1, with 9 bases lining up with TRBD1. Germline V CDR1 and CDR2: ENHRY, SYGVKD. Trimming removed 5 bases from V and 2 bases from J; junction bases left unmatched: 3. The CDR3 is 14 amino acids. CDR3 sequence reads: CAISSTGGNTEAFF. The CDR3 bases are TGTGCCATCAGTTCGACAGGGGGTAACACTGAAGCTTTCTTT.